The next 10 T cell receptor beta chains were all read from a single sample in a study of blood T cell repertoires in COVID-19. TCRdb keeps only in-frame clones here, not all; method: immunoSEQ multiplex PCR. The sample lists tens of thousands of clones, under 85% occurring once. Sequenced sample: peripheral blood. The receptors were gathered from a man in his 60s with active COVID-19.

The count of this clone is one. The chain has TRBV9 and TRBJ2-7, with a tentative D call TRBD1 (7 bases). Trimming took off 4 bases at V and 5 bases at J, with 19 bases between the two ends. CDR3 length: 15 amino acids. Germline-derived CDR1 and CDR2 are SGDLS and YYNGEE. The CDR3 spells CASSYETGRLDEQYF. In nucleotides, the CDR3 is TGTGCCAGCAGCTATGAGACAGGGAGGCTCGACGAGCAGTACTTC.

The chain combines TRBV27 with TRBJ2-5; 12 bases agree with TRBD2. The ends lost 5 bases at V and 5 bases at J; junction bases unmatched: 6. The CDR3 consists of 15 residues. Germline values: CDR1 MNHEY, CDR2 SMNVEV (reference sequence). CDR3 sequence (DNA): TGTGCCAGCAGTAGGACTAGCGGGACCGGGGAGACCCAGTACTTC. It codes for CASSRTSGTGETQYF.

This sequence joins TRBV20-1 and TRBJ2-5; D remains unclear. The CDR3 has 11 amino acids. V shed 4 bases and J shed 9 bases, with 12 bases lying between them. The germline gives CDR1 DFQATT, CDR2 SNEGSKA (reference sequence). CDR3 nucleotide sequence: TGCAGTGCTATGACATCCCTGGCCCAGTACTTC. This sequence encodes CSAMTSLAQYF.

By sample share, this clone is medium-sized (0.01 to 0.1%). The J gene is TRBJ2-2, the V gene TRBV6-1; D not certain. Germline-derived CDR1 and CDR2 are MNHNS and SASEGT. The length of the CDR3 is 14 residues. Between the trimmed V and J ends, which lost 3 bases and 5 bases, there was a span of 10 bases. The CDR3 reads CASSESGDTGELFF. The CDR3 region has the DNA TGTGCCAGCAGTGAGAGTGGAGATACCGGGGAGCTGTTTTTT.

The chain combines TRBV10-2 with TRBJ1-2; TRBD1 might be the D (6 bases). In germline, CDR1 is WSHSY, CDR2 SAAADI. V lost 3 bases and J lost 5, with 19 bases in between. CDR3 size: 16 residues. The CDR3 DNA follows: TGCGCCAGCAGTGACGCCCGGGACAATCTAGGGTATGGCTACACCTTC. Translated: CASSDARDNLGYGYTF.

This chain joins TRBV14 and TRBJ2-3; D unclear. Germline CDR1 SGHDN, CDR2 FVKESK. The V and J ends lost 0 bases and 5 bases respectively, with 9 bases between them. This CDR3 is built from 14 residues. The CDR3 region has the DNA TGTGCCAGCAGCCAAGATATCGAGCTAGATACGCAGTATTTT. This encodes CASSQDIELDTQYF.

This clone was seen once. The CDR3 is CASSLGGVGTGELFF. In nucleotides, the CDR3 is TGTGCCAGCAGCTTGGGGGGAGTAGGGACCGGGGAGCTGTTTTTT. The rearrangement uses TRBV7-2 and TRBJ2-2; D may be TRBD2 (6 bases). V lost 3 bases, J lost 5 bases, and 13 bases lay in between. The V gene's germline CDR1 is SGHTA and CDR2 FQGNSA. The CDR3 covers 15 residues.

CDR3 in amino acids: CATSFRTGDTEAFF. CDR3 in DNA: TGTGCCACCAGCTTCCGGACAGGGGACACTGAAGCTTTCTTT. The chain is built from TRBV15 and TRBJ1-1; 9 nucleotides agree with TRBD1. The CDR3 runs to 14 residues. CDR1 and CDR2 from the germline V gene are LNHNV and YYDKDF (reference sequence). Trimming at V came to 5 bases and at J to 3 bases, leaving 4 bases not matched to a gene.

The table lists this clone with a few counts. This sequence joins TRBV30 and TRBJ2-7; D gene uncertain. CDR1 and CDR2 (germline): GTSNPN, SVGIG (reference sequence). The CDR3 is 14 amino acids. Trimming shortened V by 2 bases and J by 2 bases, and 13 bases separated the two germline ends. The CDR3 is CAWSRRSRAYEQYF. The CDR3, as DNA: TGTGCCTGGAGTAGAAGGAGTCGGGCCTACGAGCAGTACTTC.

This clone showed up just a few times. The V gene is TRBV19, the J gene TRBJ1-2; D gene ambiguous. This CDR3 is 16 amino acids long. With 0 bases removed from V and 5 bases from J, the gap between germline ends came to 16 bases. Germline CDR1 and CDR2: LNHDA and SQIVND (reference sequence). The CDR3 DNA reads as TGTGCCAGTAGTATAGATCACACGGCCAGGTCGTATGGCTACACCTTC. Translating gives CASSIDHTARSYGYTF.